This entry concerns a single T cell receptor beta chain. Its antigen is not known. This entry is derived from a study of OX40 agonist ivuxolimab in advanced cancers. Study details: It was ivuxolimab, an agonistic anti-OX40 (CD134) antibody, that patients were treated with. Partial responses occurred in three patients (one hepatocellular carcinoma, two cutaneous melanoma). Study-level findings and limits: The study did not work out the antigen specificity of the expanded peripheral T cells. Both blood CD4+ and CD8+ T cells showed clonal growth by week 6 at 0.1 to 3.0 mg/kg.

Sequenced by immunoSEQ multiplex PCR; TCRdb stores in-frame clones only, minus some. The table lists approximately 40,000 clones, 85% to 90% of them singletons, with around 6.2% in the top ten. This CDR3 comprises 15 residues. V was cut by 2 bases and J by 4 bases, with 14 bases left in between. Germline CDR1 is MNHNS and CDR2 is SASEGT. The TCR originated in an adult with an advanced solid tumor such as melanoma, head and neck, liver or kidney cancer. The source was CD4+ or CD8+ T cells sorted from blood, collected in a trial of the OX40 agonist ivuxolimab. This rearrangement joins TRBV6-1 to TRBJ2-5, with D possibly TRBD1 on 6 matching bases. DNA for the CDR3: TGTGCCAGCAGTGAACCGGGACACGGATTAGAGACCCAGTACTTC. This codes for CASSEPGHGLETQYF.